The 2 T cell receptor beta chains below were found in one sample sequenced in a study of CD8+ T cells in alopecia areata. Treatment noted: oral pan-JAK inhibitor, 5-10 mg twice daily. Isolated RNA was reverse transcribed into cDNA used as the sequencing template. This table comes from immunoSEQ multiplex PCR, and its TCRdb copy is limited to in-frame clones, with some not included. The sample lists 170,000 or so clones, about 60% occurring once. The sequences come from CD8+ T cells sorted from blood, collected at week 24, from a patient treated with tofacitinib. The origin of the receptors is a human donor with alopecia areata.

The chain employs TRBV9 and TRBJ1-2, with D uncertain. The CDR3 runs to 16 residues. CDR1 and CDR2 from the germline V gene are SGDLS and YYNGEE. V was pared by 4 bases and J by 3 bases, with 19 bases between. CDR3: CASSPSLPGMDYGYTF. The CDR3 coding sequence is TGTGCCAGCAGCCCGAGCCTCCCGGGGATGGACTATGGCTACACCTTC. Full variable domain (outside the CDR3, taken from reference TRBV9 and TRBJ1-2): DSGVTQTPKHLITATGQRVTLRCSPRSGDLSVYWYQQSLDQGLQFLIQYYNGEERAKGNILERFSAQQFPDLHSELNLSSLELGDSALYFCASSPSLPGMDYGYTFGSGTRLTVV.

This sequence joins TRBV11-2 and TRBJ2-2; the D gene is possibly TRBD1 (5 bases). V was shortened by 7 bases and J by 7 bases, with 10 bases between the two germline ends. Germline loops: CDR1 SGHAT, CDR2 FQNNGV. This CDR3 spans 12 amino acids. Here the CDR3 DNA reads TGTGCCAGCACCCCTCAGGGCGGGGAGCTGTTTTTT. Its translation is CASTPQGGELFF.